This TCR beta chain came from a study of breast tumors, draining lymph nodes, adjacent tissues. TCRdb reprocessed the multiplex PCR reads with MiXCR, giving one entry per CDR3 protein. The repertoire consists of around 22,000 distinct CDR3 sequences, with under 75% occurring once and the leading ten covering less than 20%. The CDR3 length is 13 residues. Looked up from germline, CDR1 is SEHNR and CDR2 is FQNEAQ (reference sequence). Findings and limits, study-wide: The data were judged consistent with most tumor T cells coming from lymph node and expanding in tumor. Tumors had less TCR diversity than lymph nodes, more than nontumor tissue. Data only fit, rather than demonstrated, lymph node origin of most tumor T cells.

Concerning this clonotype itself: Its antigen is unknown. Sequence at one end of the junction differs from germline and may be a read error.

This TCR was sampled from a female donor with breast cancer. Some clones in this sample may be carry-over from other donors' samples. The sequenced material came from tumor-adjacent breast tissue. The V and J genes are TRBV7-9 and TRBJ1-2; D gene unclear. Here the CDR3 reads CASSQDAENTISF. Here the CDR3 DNA reads TGTGCCAGCAGCCAAGATGCGGAAAACACCATATCCTTT.